The 17 T cell receptor beta chains in this list originate from one sample, sequenced in a study of CD8+ T cells in alopecia areata. cDNA reverse transcribed from extracted RNA served as the sequencing template. The data were produced by immunoSEQ multiplex PCR, yet TCRdb's version contains in-frame clones alone and is incomplete. Counted here are 150,000 to 200,000 clones, approximately 51% occurring once; the ten biggest clones make up around 10%. Treatment reported: oral pan-JAK inhibitor, 5-10 mg twice daily. Sample: CD8+ T cells sorted from blood, taken at approximately week 51, from a patient treated with tofacitinib. These receptor sequences come from a human donor with alopecia areata.

The chain recombines TRBV5-1 with TRBJ1-1; 9 bases match TRBD1. Germline loops: CDR1 SGHRS, CDR2 YFSETQ. The V and J ends lost 5 bases and 1 base, in that order; junction bases with no gene match: 3. The CDR3 is 14 amino acids. The CDR3 DNA sequence: TGCGCCAGCAGATTACAGGGGGCGAACACTGAAGCTTTCTTT. Its protein is CASRLQGANTEAFF.

The chain has TRBV9 and TRBJ1-1, with D uncertain. CDR1 and CDR2 from the germline V gene are SGDLS and YYNGEE. CDR3 length: 13 residues. V was clipped by 1 base and J by 1 base, with 5 bases between them. The CDR3 region has the DNA TGTGCCAGCAGCGTAAGACCGAACACTGAAGCTTTCTTT. It translates to CASSVRPNTEAFF.

The chain employs TRBV5-1 and TRBJ2-1; D is unclear. V dropped 0 bases and J dropped 5 bases, with 9 bases sitting between them. Looked up from germline, CDR1 is SGHRS and CDR2 is YFSETQ. The CDR3 is 14 amino acids. The CDR3 sequence: CASSLADFNNEQFF. The CDR3 region has the DNA TGCGCCAGCAGCTTGGCCGACTTCAACAATGAGCAGTTCTTC.

This clone has only one observation. This sequence joins TRBV30 and TRBJ1-1; possible D gene TRBD1, 6 bases. Germline V gene sequence: CDR1 GTSNPN, CDR2 SVGIG (reference sequence). CDR3 length equals 13 residues. Trimming left V 2 bases short and J 5 bases short, with 12 bases between. CDR3 in amino acids: CAWSLGARTEAFF. The CDR3 DNA is TGTGCCTGGAGTCTGGGGGCAAGAACTGAAGCTTTCTTT.

The J gene is TRBJ2-7, the V gene TRBV7-9, with D perhaps being TRBD1 or TRBD2 (5 bases each). The CDR3 is made up of 15 amino acids. The germline V and J ends were trimmed by 1 base and 6 bases, with 16 bases remaining between them. CDR1 is SEHNR and CDR2 is FQNEAQ in the germline V gene (reference sequence). The CDR3 reads CASSLVAGPGGEQYF. CDR3 DNA: TGTGCCAGCAGCTTAGTGGCAGGGCCTGGGGGCGAGCAGTACTTC.

V is TRBV30 and J is TRBJ2-7; 7 nucleotides align to TRBD2. Germline V lookup: CDR1 GTSNPN, CDR2 SVGIG (reference sequence). The CDR3 has 13 residues. V shed 1 base and J 2 bases; nucleotides not matched to a gene: 2. CDR3 DNA: TGTGCCTGGAGTGCGGGGGGTCCCTACGAGCAGTACTTC. Residues: CAWSAGGPYEQYF.

The CDR3 bases are TGTGCCACCAGCAGAGATTGGAGCGGGGTAGTCCATGAGCAGTTCTTC. It yields the protein CATSRDWSGVVHEQFF. The V gene is TRBV15, the J gene TRBJ2-1; 7 nucleotides agree with TRBD2. The CDR3 is 16 residues long. The germline gives CDR1 LNHNV, CDR2 YYDKDF (reference sequence). V lost 0 bases and J lost 8; bases outside the gene matches: 10.

The sample holds one count of this clone. The CDR3 is CASSYSVGGTEAFF. CDR3 in DNA: TGTGCCAGCAGTTACTCAGTGGGGGGAACTGAAGCTTTCTTT. The rearrangement uses TRBV6-5 and TRBJ1-1, with TRBD1 as a possible D gene (5 bases). Germline V gene data show CDR1 as MNHEY and CDR2 as SVGAGI. This CDR3 contains 14 residues. Trimming removed 0 bases at V and 5 bases at J, with 10 bases between.

Written as DNA, the CDR3 is TGTGCCAGCAGTTTAACCCGGGACAGGGCTTACGAGCAGTACTTC. Translating gives CASSLTRDRAYEQYF. The V and J genes are TRBV27 and TRBJ2-7; the match to TRBD1 covers 9 bases. The V and J ends lost 2 bases and 4 bases, in that order; junction bases with no gene match: 6. The CDR3 is made up of 15 amino acids. Germline-derived CDR1 and CDR2 are MNHEY and SMNVEV (reference sequence).

This CDR3 is CASTGIAGNTDTQYF. The CDR3 DNA reads TGTGCCAGCACCGGCATAGCGGGAAACACAGATACGCAGTATTTT. The chain combines TRBV11-2 with TRBJ2-3, with TRBD2 identical over 8 bases. V lost 7 bases, J lost 2 bases, and 8 bases stayed unmatched. CDR1 SGHAT and CDR2 FQNNGV come from the germline V gene. This CDR3 comprises 15 residues.

The chain recombines TRBV30 with TRBJ1-1; D may be TRBD1 (6 bases). V was cut by 5 bases and J by 4 bases, with 17 bases left in between. The CDR3 length is 14 residues. Germline-derived CDR1 and CDR2 are GTSNPN and SVGIG (reference sequence). CDR3 coding DNA: TGTGCCTGGGACGGTAAGGGGGAGAGCACTGAAGCTTTCTTT. Translating it yields CAWDGKGESTEAFF.

This rearrangement joins TRBV11-2 to TRBJ2-1, with 8 bases fitting TRBD2. V was pared by 2 bases and J by 3 bases, with 0 bases of the junction left unmatched. Germline assignment: CDR1 SGHAT and CDR2 FQNNGV. The CDR3 has 14 residues. CDR3 sequence (DNA): TGTGCCAGCAGCTTACGGGGGGGCTACAATGAGCAGTTCTTC. This codes for CASSLRGGYNEQFF.

This clone was seen more than once but under ten times. The rearrangement uses TRBV2 and TRBJ1-2; D ambiguous. In germline, CDR1 is SNHLY, CDR2 FYNNEI. V gave up 2 bases and J gave up 5 bases, with 18 bases separating them. This CDR3 is 16 amino acids long. The CDR3 nucleotides read TGTGCCAGCAGTGAACCGGGCCGACAAGCCCAATATGGCTACACCTTC. The encoded protein is CASSEPGRQAQYGYTF. Full variable domain (remainder filled in from reference TRBV2 and TRBJ1-2): EPEVTQTPSHQVTQMGQEVILRCVPISNHLYFYWYRQILGQKVEFLVSFYNNEISEKSEIFDDQFSVERPDGSNFTLKIRSTKLEDSAMYFCASSEPGRQAQYGYTFGSGTRLTVV.

The chain employs TRBV30 and TRBJ2-7; no clear D gene. The germline V gene encodes CDR1 GTSNPN and CDR2 SVGIG (reference sequence). Trimming left V 7 bases short and J 1 base short, with 14 bases between. The CDR3 loop spans 13 amino acids. CDR3 bases: TGTGCCTCCCAAGACATACAGTCCTACGAGCAGTACTTC. Its translation: CASQDIQSYEQYF.

The J gene is TRBJ2-7, the V gene TRBV27; no clear D. Per germline, CDR1 MNHEY and CDR2 SMNVEV (reference sequence). V lost 4 bases to trimming and J lost 2 bases, with 6 bases between them. The CDR3 loop spans 12 amino acids. The CDR3 region has the DNA TGTGCCAGCAGTTATAGCCCCTACGAGCAGTACTTC. As protein: CASSYSPYEQYF.

The CDR3 here is CASSLLQGTSYEQYF. The CDR3 DNA sequence: TGCGCCAGCAGCTTGTTACAGGGGACTTCCTACGAGCAGTACTTC. The chain links TRBV5-1 to TRBJ2-7; D possibly corresponds to TRBD1 (7 bases). The CDR3 is 15 amino acids. In germline, CDR1 is SGHRS, CDR2 YFSETQ. V was shortened by 1 base and J by 1 base, with 12 bases between the two germline ends. The complete variable domain, with remaining parts taken from reference TRBV5-1 and TRBJ2-7, reads KAGVTQTPRYLIKTRGQQVTLSCSPISGHRSVSWYQQTPGQGLQFLFEYFSETQRNKGNFPGRFSGRQFSNSRSEMNVSTLELGDSALYLCASSLLQGTSYEQYFGPGTRLTVT.

The rearrangement links TRBV5-4 to TRBJ2-4, with TRBD1 matching 11 bases. The germline V gene encodes CDR1 SGHNT and CDR2 YYREEE (reference sequence). The length of the CDR3 is 14 residues. With 4 bases clipped from V and 6 bases from J, the junction kept 3 bases outside the gene matches. Written as DNA, the CDR3 is TGTGCCAGCAGCCCCGGACAGGGGGCAAACATTCAGTACTTC. It specifies CASSPGQGANIQYF. The variable domain in full, completed from reference TRBV5-4 and TRBJ2-4, reads ETGVTQSPTHLIKTRGQQVTLRCSSQSGHNTVSWYQQALGQGPQFIFQYYREEENGRGNFPPRFSGLQFPNYSSELNVNALELDDSALYLCASSPGQGANIQYFGAGTRLSVL.